This T cell receptor beta chain was identified during a study of brain T cells in children with intractable seizures. Study-wide findings and caveats: Absence of clones before surgery may stem from lower sequencing depth.

Time point reported: blood from clinic visit 5 months post-surgery; TSC patient then seizure free. At least one anti-epileptic drug was given before surgery. The protocol was immunoSEQ multiplex PCR, while the TCRdb copy is restricted to in-frame clones and leaves out a portion. In the table there are about 340,000 clones, more than 85% of which are singletons. About this clone: Its antigen remains unidentified.

Germline V gene lookup returns CDR1 MDHEN and CDR2 SYDVKM. Trimming removed 5 bases from V and 0 bases from J; junction bases left unmatched: 13. This CDR3 spans 19 amino acids. Sequencing was performed on peripheral blood, taken 4 to 5 months after surgery. This sequence joins TRBV28 and TRBJ2-7; the match to TRBD2 covers 13 bases. This clonotype was sampled from a boy under two years old with tuberous sclerosis and intractable seizures. The DNA of the CDR3 is TGTGCCAGCAGTCCGATAAGGACTAGCGGGAGTTACATCTCCTACGAGCAGTACTTC. Its translation is CASSPIRTSGSYISYEQYF. The variable domain in full, completed from reference TRBV28 and TRBJ2-7, reads DVKVTQSSRYLVKRTGEKVFLECVQDMDHENMFWYRQDPGLGLRLIYFSYDVKMKEKGDIPEGYSVSREKKERFSLILESASTNQTSMYLCASSPIRTSGSYISYEQYFGPGTRLTVT.